This entry describes one TCR beta chain. The target antigen is unknown. These data originate in a study of T cell responses to AZD1222 COVID-19 vaccine. Study results and caveats: Among those given AZD1222, only five or six were seropositive at baseline. Unmutated variant regions are reportedly targeted by nearly half of spike-specific TCRs.

Assay: immunoSEQ multiplex PCR; the TCRdb copy retains only in-frame clones and omits some. The sample includes around 110,000 clones, roughly 90% seen only once; the top ten take 8% to 9.5%. CDR1 and CDR2 from the germline V gene are SGHTA and FQGNSA. This CDR3 has 15 amino acids. V was cut by 7 bases and J by 2 bases, with 17 bases left in between. Material: peripheral blood, obtained 28 days after the second AZD1222 dose. The sequence derives from an adult who received the AZD1222 COVID-19 vaccine. The chain recombines TRBV7-2 with TRBJ1-2; D gene ambiguous. The CDR3 coding sequence is TGTGCCAGCACCCAAAGGCCGGGAGGAAACTATGGCTACACCTTC. Its translation is CASTQRPGGNYGYTF.